The clone carrying this T cell receptor (beta chain) was observed a few times. What it binds is unknown. In total, each donor contributed a single heparinised blood draw that averaged about 100 mL. CD45RO/CCR7/CD25/CD127/CD95/CD27 staining was used to isolate CD4+ naive, central memory, regulatory and stem cell-like memory cells by sorting. V shed 4 bases and J shed 5 bases, with 19 bases lying between them. The germline V gene encodes CDR1 SGHNT and CDR2 YYREEE (reference sequence). This CDR3 is 15 amino acids long. The data were taken from a study of beta chain features in type 1 diabetes. Study results and limitations: A moderate, significant TCRB CDR3 shortening appeared in type 1 diabetes across four CD4+ subsets. Among patients, naive, central memory and Treg TCRB repertoires appeared more similar than among healthy donors.

Reverse transcribing all isolated RNA meant expressed TCRB transcripts were sequenced. Several million reads on average were seen across naive, central memory and regulatory T cell samples. Here immunoSEQ multiplex PCR was the method, and the copy in TCRdb shows in-frame clones only, minus some. The sample yields 300,000 to 400,000 clones, 13% seen once. The sample comprised naive CD4+ T cells from blood. The V gene is TRBV5-4, the J gene TRBJ2-7; a possible D gene is TRBD1 (6 bases). This TCR derives from a young woman with type 1 diabetes. The CDR3 DNA is TGTGCCAGCAGCCCTTGGGGGCAGGCCGTGAACGAGCAGTACTTC. Its protein product is CASSPWGQAVNEQYF. Full variable domain (remainder filled in from reference TRBV5-4 and TRBJ2-7): ETGVTQSPTHLIKTRGQQVTLRCSSQSGHNTVSWYQQALGQGPQFIFQYYREEENGRGNFPPRFSGLQFPNYSSELNVNALELDDSALYLCASSPWGQAVNEQYFGPGTRLTVT.